This TCR beta chain derives from a study of T cell changes during pregnancy in multiple sclerosis. Per the germline V gene, CDR1 is SGHRS and CDR2 is YFSETQ. This CDR3 has 14 amino acids. Trimming took 3 bases from V and 9 from J; bases not matched to a gene: 7. Here immunoSEQ multiplex PCR was the method, and the copy in TCRdb shows in-frame clones only, minus some. The table lists under 85,000 clones, around nine tenths of them singletons, with just under 0.3% in the top ten. Specimen: CD4+ T cells from peripheral blood mononuclear cells, collected in the third trimester of pregnancy. The sequence was obtained from a female donor in good health, enrolled as a control in a pregnancy study. The chain has TRBV5-1 and TRBJ2-1; 9 bases are shared with TRBD1. The CDR3 DNA is TGCGCCAGCAGCTACGGGACAGGGATGCGTGAGCAGTTCTTC. The encoded protein is CASSYGTGMREQFF.